The 21 T cell receptor beta chains listed next were all sequenced from one sample in a study of early T cells in non-severe SARS-CoV-2 infection. Via MiXCR, TCRdb re-called the 5' RACE reads, giving one row per CDR3 protein. The table has 55,000 to 65,000 distinct CDR3 sequences, around 15% seen once. The starting material was whole blood, obtained at baseline. The receptors derive from an adult who was a healthcare worker with PCR-confirmed SARS-CoV-2 infection or an uninfected control (not recorded which).

The chain joins TRBV11-2 to TRBJ2-2, with D perhaps TRBD2 (6 bases). CDR1 is SGHAT, CDR2 FQNNGV, per germline. CDR3 length equals 14 residues. V lost 2 bases and J 6 bases, leaving 10 bases between the germline ends. The CDR3 reads CASSLMRGPGELFF. The CDR3 region has the DNA TGTGCCAGCAGCTTAATGCGGGGTCCCGGGGAGCTGTTTTTT.

This clonotype was picked up a small number of times. V is TRBV28 and J is TRBJ2-7, with TRBD1 identical over 10 bases. This CDR3 has 21 residues. V was pared by 2 bases and J by 0 bases, with 19 bases of the junction left unmatched. Germline V gives CDR1 MDHEN, CDR2 SYDVKM. The CDR3 spells CASSLDRGRTTWDLLSYEQYF. CDR3 nucleotide sequence: TGTGCCAGCAGTTTAGACAGGGGGCGAACAACCTGGGACTTACTCTCCTACGAGCAGTACTTC.

The genes are TRBV28 and TRBJ2-7; D is ambiguous. V lost 2 bases to trimming and J lost 2 bases, with 10 bases between them. The germline CDR1 and CDR2 sequences are MDHEN and SYDVKM. The CDR3 is made up of 14 amino acids. The CDR3 bases are TGTGCCAGCAGTTTAGGCAGGACGCCCTACGAGCAGTACTTC. Amino acid sequence: CASSLGRTPYEQYF.

This clonotype has only a few counts. The J gene is TRBJ1-5, the V gene TRBV20-1, with 8 bases that match TRBD1. Trimming cost V 4 bases and J 2 bases; bases outside gene matches: 4. The CDR3 is 14 residues long. Germline CDR1 reads DFQATT; CDR2 reads SNEGSKA (reference sequence). The CDR3 nucleotides read TGCAGTGCTATAAAGGGACAGGGCAATCAGCCCCAGCATTTT. This gives the protein CSAIKGQGNQPQHF.

Points on this clonotype: The conserved closing phenylalanine or tryptophan is absent in this CDR3, likely reflecting a read error. The chain uses TRBV20-1 and TRBJ1-1, with D possibly matching TRBD1 (5 bases). The CDR3 runs to 13 residues. The V end was cut by 0 bases, the J end by 6 bases, with 11 bases between. Germline V lookup: CDR1 DFQATT, CDR2 SNEGSKA (reference sequence). CDR3 loop: CSARDIQGAEAFS. For the CDR3, the DNA is TGCAGTGCTAGAGATATTCAGGGCGCTGAAGCTTTCTCT.

There are many counts of this clonotype. The chain is built from TRBV24-1 and TRBJ2-2; TRBD1 or TRBD2 may be the D gene (5 bases each). This CDR3 has 15 residues. The V gene lost 4 bases and the J gene lost 3 bases, with 11 bases spanning the gap. Germline V lookup: CDR1 KGHDR, CDR2 SFDVKD. CDR3 protein: CATSDSGAHTGELFF. In DNA, the CDR3 is TGTGCCACCAGTGACTCCGGGGCTCACACCGGGGAGCTGTTTTTT.

This clonotype appeared a few times. This chain links TRBV6-1 with TRBJ2-3, with 8 bases matching TRBD2. The germline gives CDR1 MNHNS, CDR2 SASEGT. J lost 9 bases, V lost 2 bases, and 16 bases had no gene match. CDR3 length: 17 amino acids. The CDR3 loop is CASSEKPAGGLPLTQYF. The DNA of the CDR3 is TGTGCCAGCAGTGAAAAGCCGGCGGGAGGCCTGCCATTGACGCAGTATTTT.

This clonotype was observed a handful of times. This chain links TRBV4-2 with TRBJ1-2; no reliable D call. Trimming cost V 0 bases and J 1 base, with 6 bases left between them. This CDR3 contains 14 residues. Germline V gene data show CDR1 as LGHNA and CDR2 as YNFKEQ. CDR3 sequence (DNA): TGTGCCAGCAGCCAAGAGCCGGGTAACTATGGCTACACCTTC. It specifies CASSQEPGNYGYTF.

At least ten counts were recorded for this clonotype. The V gene is TRBV4-2, the J gene TRBJ2-7; D is possibly TRBD2 (7 bases). Deletions cut 4 bases from V and 1 base from J, with 11 bases between. The length of the CDR3 is 14 residues. CDR1 and CDR2 (germline): LGHNA, YNFKEQ. This CDR3 is CASSLAGASYEQYF. In DNA form, the CDR3 reads TGTGCCAGCAGCCTGGCGGGGGCGTCCTACGAGCAGTACTTC.

The rearrangement links TRBV7-8 to TRBJ2-7, with no clear D. The CDR3 loop spans 17 amino acids. Germline V gene sequence: CDR1 SGHVS, CDR2 FQNEAQ. With 1 base removed from V and 0 bases from J, the gap between germline ends came to 16 bases. The CDR3 protein is CASSLVTSSISSYEQYF. The CDR3 DNA is TGTGCCAGCAGCTTAGTAACGTCCTCTATTAGCTCCTACGAGCAGTACTTC. The whole variable domain, filled in from reference TRBV7-8 and TRBJ2-7, reads GAGVSQSPRYKVAKRGQDVALRCDPISGHVSLFWYQQALGQGPEFLTYFQNEAQLDKSGLPSDRFFAERPEGSVSTLKIQRTQQEDSAVYLCASSLVTSSISSYEQYFGPGTRLTVT.

The gene calls are TRBV7-8 and TRBJ2-3; D might be TRBD1 or TRBD2, each matching 5 bases. V lost 2 bases and J lost 2, with 14 bases in between. This CDR3 comprises 16 residues. Germline values: CDR1 SGHVS, CDR2 FQNEAQ. The CDR3 spells CASSLNVRDDTDTQYF. CDR3 nucleotide sequence: TGTGCCAGCAGCTTAAACGTGAGGGACGACACAGATACGCAGTATTTT.

This sequence joins TRBV12-3 or TRBV12-4 and TRBJ1-6, with TRBD1 identical over 7 bases. The CDR3 is 14 residues long. V was pared by 6 bases and J by 10 bases, with 9 bases of the junction left unmatched. CDR3 sequence (DNA): TGTGCCAGCAGGGGGGGGACAGCAAACTCACCCCTCCACTTT. Translating it yields CASRGGTANSPLHF.

This clonotype was found a few times. The rearrangement links TRBV20-1 to TRBJ1-3; D perhaps matches TRBD1 (6 bases). The ends were cut back, 4 bases at V and 8 bases at J, with 18 bases in the middle. The CDR3 runs 14 residues. Germline lookup yields CDR1 DFQATT and CDR2 SNEGSKA (reference sequence). The CDR3 region has the DNA TGCAGTGCTACGAAACAGGGTGTAGAGGACACCATATATTTT. Its translation is CSATKQGVEDTIYF.

This clonotype was seen many times. This chain links TRBV4-1 with TRBJ2-1, with D perhaps matching TRBD1 or TRBD2 (6 bases each). The germline gives CDR1 MGHRA, CDR2 YSYEKL. The CDR3 is 13 amino acids. Trimming left V 7 bases short and J 3 bases short, with 10 bases between. The CDR3 reads CASTGGLYNEQFF. The CDR3 region has the DNA TGCGCCAGCACCGGGGGCCTCTACAATGAGCAGTTCTTC.

This clonotype has a count of ten or more. V gene TRBV4-1 combines with J gene TRBJ1-6; D might be TRBD1 (5 bases). CDR1 and CDR2 (germline): MGHRA, YSYEKL. The CDR3 sequence is 14 residues long. Trimming took 6 bases from V and 6 from J, leaving 12 bases between them. CDR3 sequence: CASSPGLFNSPLHF. CDR3 bases: TGCGCCAGCAGTCCGGGACTCTTTAATTCACCCCTCCACTTT.

This clonotype occurred a few times. The CDR3 loop is CASSLQVGQTGELFF. CDR3 DNA: TGCGCCAGCAGCTTGCAGGTGGGACAAACCGGGGAGCTGTTTTTT. This chain links TRBV5-1 with TRBJ2-2; tentative D call: TRBD1 (6 bases). The CDR3 runs to 15 residues. Germline V gene sequence: CDR1 SGHRS, CDR2 YFSETQ. The germline V and J ends were trimmed by 1 base and 5 bases, with 12 bases remaining between them. The whole variable domain, remainder taken from reference TRBV5-1 and TRBJ2-2, is KAGVTQTPRYLIKTRGQQVTLSCSPISGHRSVSWYQQTPGQGLQFLFEYFSETQRNKGNFPGRFSGRQFSNSRSEMNVSTLELGDSALYLCASSLQVGQTGELFFGEGSRLTVL.

Many counts were recorded for this clonotype. The chain joins TRBV20-1 to TRBJ1-1; D not resolved. Deletions cut 7 bases from V and 3 bases from J, with 18 bases between. Germline loops: CDR1 DFQATT, CDR2 SNEGSKA (reference sequence). CDR3 length: 14 residues. CDR3: CSGRRQVWDTEAFF. The DNA of the CDR3 is TGCAGTGGAAGGCGCCAGGTCTGGGACACTGAAGCTTTCTTT.

This chain uses TRBV20-1 with TRBJ2-1; weak D call: TRBD2 (5 bases). This CDR3 region has 12 residues. The ends were cut back, 3 bases at V and 8 bases at J, with 11 bases in the middle. Germline V CDR1 and CDR2: DFQATT, SNEGSKA (reference sequence). The CDR3 DNA sequence: TGCAGTGCTAGGGGGAGTGGGGATGAGCAGTTCTTC. Amino acid sequence: CSARGSGDEQFF.

This clonotype was recorded many times. The V call is TRBV7-8, the J call TRBJ2-1, with 9 bases identical to TRBD1. The CDR3 is 15 amino acids. Trimming removed 5 bases from V and 6 bases from J; junction bases left unmatched: 8. The germline gives CDR1 SGHVS, CDR2 FQNEAQ. The CDR3 region has the DNA TGTGCCAGCAGCCAGGACAGGGGCGCCCTCAATGAGCAGTTCTTC. It is translated as CASSQDRGALNEQFF.

This clonotype has a count of ten or more. The chain has TRBV9 and TRBJ2-1; maybe TRBD2 (5 bases). This CDR3 comprises 14 residues. V lost 4 bases and J lost 3, with 11 bases in between. CDR1 is SGDLS and CDR2 is YYNGEE in the germline V gene. The DNA of the CDR3 is TGTGCCAGCAGCACTAACGGGAACTACAATGAGCAGTTCTTC. Translating it yields CASSTNGNYNEQFF. The variable domain in full, completed from reference TRBV9 and TRBJ2-1, reads DSGVTQTPKHLITATGQRVTLRCSPRSGDLSVYWYQQSLDQGLQFLIQYYNGEERAKGNILERFSAQQFPDLHSELNLSSLELGDSALYFCASSTNGNYNEQFFGPGTRLTVL.

This clonotype appeared a few times. The chain combines TRBV6-6 with TRBJ2-7, with TRBD2 matching over 7 bases. J lost 1 base, V lost 7 bases, and 10 bases had no gene match. The CDR3 length is 15 residues. Looked up from germline, CDR1 is MNHNY and CDR2 is SVGAGI (reference sequence). The CDR3: CASTSGLTTSYEQYF. CDR3 bases: TGTGCCAGCACCTCGGGACTAACCACATCCTACGAGCAGTACTTC.